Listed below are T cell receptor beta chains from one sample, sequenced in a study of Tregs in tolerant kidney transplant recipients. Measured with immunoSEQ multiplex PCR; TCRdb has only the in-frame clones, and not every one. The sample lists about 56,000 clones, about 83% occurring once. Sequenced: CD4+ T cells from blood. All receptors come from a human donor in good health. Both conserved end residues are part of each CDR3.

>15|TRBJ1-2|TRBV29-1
CSVVEGGAGNYGYTF
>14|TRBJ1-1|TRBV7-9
CASSTYRERTEAFF
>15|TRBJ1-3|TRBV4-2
CASSQVSSSGNTIYF
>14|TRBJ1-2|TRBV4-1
CASSRDSDGYGYTF
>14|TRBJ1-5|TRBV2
CASSSGPENQPQHF
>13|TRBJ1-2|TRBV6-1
CASSDGPTIGYTF
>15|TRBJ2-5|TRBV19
CASSIDLAGGETQYF
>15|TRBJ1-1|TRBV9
CASSVGGRGNTEAFF
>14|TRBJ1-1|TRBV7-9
CASSFGRASTEAFF
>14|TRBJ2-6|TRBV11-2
CASSPGYGANVLTF
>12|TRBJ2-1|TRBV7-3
CASSLTQNEQFF
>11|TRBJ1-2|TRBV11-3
CASSLNYGYTF
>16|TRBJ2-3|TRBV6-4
CASSPPGGGTTDTQYF
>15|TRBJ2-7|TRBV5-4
CASSFPSGGAYEQYF
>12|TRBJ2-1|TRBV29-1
CSVREPYNEQFF
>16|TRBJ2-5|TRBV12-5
CASGSGQGAIQETQYF
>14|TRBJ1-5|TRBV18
CASTSDKSNQPQHF
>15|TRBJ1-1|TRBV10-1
CASSYSGTGRAEAFF
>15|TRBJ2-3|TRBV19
CASSVPGLVTDTQYF
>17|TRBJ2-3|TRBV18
CASSPPNGISPWNTQYF
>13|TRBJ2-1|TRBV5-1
CASSLEIAHEQFF
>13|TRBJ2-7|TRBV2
CASSLSGLIEQYF
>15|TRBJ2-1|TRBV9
CASSVEAGSYNEQFF
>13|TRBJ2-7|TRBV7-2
CASSPSRGDEQYF
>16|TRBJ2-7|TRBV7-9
CASSLVGSPGSYEQYF
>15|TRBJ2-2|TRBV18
CASSPGRENAGELFF
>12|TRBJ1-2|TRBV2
CASNQGGRGYTF